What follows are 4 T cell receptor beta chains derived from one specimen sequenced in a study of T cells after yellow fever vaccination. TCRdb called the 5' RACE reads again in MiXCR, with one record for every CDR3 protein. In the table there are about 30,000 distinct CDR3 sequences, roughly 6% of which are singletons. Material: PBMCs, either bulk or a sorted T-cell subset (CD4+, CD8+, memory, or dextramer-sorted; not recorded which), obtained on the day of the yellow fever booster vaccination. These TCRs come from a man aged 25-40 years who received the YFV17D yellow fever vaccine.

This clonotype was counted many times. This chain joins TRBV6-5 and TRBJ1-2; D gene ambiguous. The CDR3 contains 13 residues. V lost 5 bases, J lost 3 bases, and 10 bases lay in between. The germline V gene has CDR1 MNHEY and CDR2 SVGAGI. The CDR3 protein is CASSQRPDYGYTF. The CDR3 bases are TGTGCCAGCAGTCAGAGACCGGACTATGGCTACACCTTC.

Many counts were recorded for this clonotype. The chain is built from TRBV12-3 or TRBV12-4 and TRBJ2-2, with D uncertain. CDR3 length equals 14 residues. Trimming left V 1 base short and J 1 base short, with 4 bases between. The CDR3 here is CASSLGGNTGELFF. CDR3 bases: TGTGCCAGCAGTTTAGGGGGGAACACCGGGGAGCTGTTTTTT.

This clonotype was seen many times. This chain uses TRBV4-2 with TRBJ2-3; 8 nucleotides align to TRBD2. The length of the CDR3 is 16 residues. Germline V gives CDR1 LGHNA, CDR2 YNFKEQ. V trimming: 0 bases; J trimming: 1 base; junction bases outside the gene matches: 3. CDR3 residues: CASSQDSGGGTDTQYF. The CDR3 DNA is TGTGCCAGCAGCCAAGATTCCGGGGGGGGCACAGATACGCAGTATTTT.

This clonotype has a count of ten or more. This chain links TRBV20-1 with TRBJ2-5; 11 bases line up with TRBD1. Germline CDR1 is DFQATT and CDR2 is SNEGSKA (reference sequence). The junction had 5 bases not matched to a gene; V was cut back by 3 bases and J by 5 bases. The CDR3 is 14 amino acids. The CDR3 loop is CSARGTGGTETQYF. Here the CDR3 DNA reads TGCAGTGCTAGGGGGACAGGGGGAACGGAGACCCAGTACTTC.